These 27 T cell receptor beta chains came from one sample sequenced in a study of cytomegalovirus exposure and HLA in healthy donors. With 60 Vbeta and 13 Jbeta primers, the PCR was carried out. Generated by immunoSEQ multiplex PCR, the TCRdb table keeps only in-frame clones and is missing some. Here the sample spans roughly 100,000 clones, approximately 70% being singletons. The sequenced sample was PBMCs. These receptors all stem from a man aged 25-45 years in good health and CMV-seronegative.

This rearrangement joins TRBV7-2 to TRBJ1-6, with D possibly being TRBD1 (5 bases). The germline V gene encodes CDR1 SGHTA and CDR2 FQGNSA. V was trimmed by 2 bases and J by 7 bases, leaving 15 bases between them. This CDR3 is 16 amino acids long. This CDR3 is CASSLFQGFGNSPLHF. The CDR3 DNA sequence: TGTGCCAGCAGCTTATTCCAGGGCTTCGGGAATTCACCCCTCCACTTT. The whole variable domain, filled in from reference TRBV7-2 and TRBJ1-6, reads GAGVSQSPSNKVTEKGKDVELRCDPISGHTALYWYRQSLGQGLEFLIYFQGNSAPDKSGLPSDRFSAERTGGSVSTLTIQRTQQEDSAVYLCASSLFQGFGNSPLHFGNGTRLTVT.

The chain carries TRBV6-1 and TRBJ1-2; 7 nucleotides match TRBD1. From germline, CDR1 is MNHNS and CDR2 SASEGT. The CDR3 extends over 13 amino acids. The V gene end was trimmed by 6 bases and the J gene end by 4 bases; junction bases not matched to a gene: 5. Here the CDR3 DNA reads TGTGCCAGCAGGGAGACAGGGCTCTATGGCTACACCTTC. It encodes CASRETGLYGYTF.

The chain employs TRBV9 and TRBJ1-1, with TRBD1 matching 7 bases. The J segment lost 1 base and the V segment lost 4 bases, leaving 4 bases of the junction unmatched. CDR1 SGDLS and CDR2 YYNGEE come from the germline V gene. The CDR3 is 14 residues long. For the CDR3, the DNA is TGTGCCAGCAGCCGACAGGGTGCGAACACTGAAGCTTTCTTT. This codes for CASSRQGANTEAFF.

The rearrangement links TRBV29-1 to TRBJ1-2; 8 nucleotides agree with TRBD1. With 5 bases clipped from V and 5 bases from J, the junction kept 4 bases outside the gene matches. The CDR3 sequence is 12 residues long. Germline loops: CDR1 SQVTM, CDR2 ANQGSEA. The CDR3 loop reads CSVNTGGYGYTF. The CDR3 DNA reads as TGCAGCGTTAACACAGGGGGGTATGGCTACACCTTC.

This clone was counted only a few times. The rearrangement joins TRBV19 to TRBJ2-2; maybe TRBD1 (5 bases). The germline V gene encodes CDR1 LNHDA and CDR2 SQIVND (reference sequence). Trimming cost V 7 bases and J 7 bases, with 13 bases left between them. The CDR3 loop spans 13 amino acids. DNA of the CDR3: TGTGCCAGTACGAGGCAGGGCGTCGGGGAGCTGTTTTTT. Translated, it gives CASTRQGVGELFF.

CDR3 in DNA: TGCGCCAGCAGCTTGGTGGTTGGGACAGGGGGCGCGGACACTGAAGCTTTCTTT. Translation gives CASSLVVGTGGADTEAFF. This chain links TRBV5-1 with TRBJ1-1, with TRBD1 matching over 12 bases. The CDR3 consists of 18 residues. The V gene's germline CDR1 is SGHRS and CDR2 YFSETQ. The V gene end was trimmed by 0 bases and the J gene end by 3 bases; junction bases not matched to a gene: 9.

This chain uses TRBV7-8 with TRBJ2-3; the match to TRBD1 covers 7 bases. Per the germline V gene, CDR1 is SGHVS and CDR2 is FQNEAQ. This CDR3 has 15 amino acids. Germline trimming cut 3 bases from V and 1 base from J; bases unmatched to any gene: 4. The DNA of the CDR3 is TGTGCCAGCAGCTTTCGAGGGGGCGGCACAGATACGCAGTATTTT. This encodes CASSFRGGGTDTQYF. Using reference TRBV7-8 and TRBJ2-3 for the parts outside the CDR3, the full variable domain is GAGVSQSPRYKVAKRGQDVALRCDPISGHVSLFWYQQALGQGPEFLTYFQNEAQLDKSGLPSDRFFAERPEGSVSTLKIQRTQQEDSAVYLCASSFRGGGTDTQYFGPGTRLTVL.

This chain uses TRBV7-9 with TRBJ2-7, with 7 bases lining up with TRBD2. Germline CDR1 SEHNR, CDR2 FQNEAQ (reference sequence). With 5 bases clipped from V and 7 bases from J, the junction kept 5 bases outside the gene matches. The CDR3 is made up of 12 amino acids. This chain's CDR3 is CASSRGGEEQYF. CDR3 nucleotide sequence: TGTGCCAGCAGCCGTGGGGGGGAAGAGCAGTACTTC.

This clone showed up just a few times. The CDR3 loop is CASSPVGGPQHF. The CDR3 DNA follows: TGTGCCAGCAGTCCAGTCGGAGGGCCCCAGCATTTT. The chain recombines TRBV27 with TRBJ1-5; D gene unclear. The CDR3 loop spans 12 amino acids. V was clipped by 5 bases and J by 9 bases, with 11 bases between them. Germline assignment: CDR1 MNHEY and CDR2 SMNVEV (reference sequence).

In DNA form, the CDR3 reads TGTGCCAGTAGAACGGACAGGGGCTCTGAAGCTTTCTTT. This codes for CASRTDRGSEAFF. The chain combines TRBV19 with TRBJ1-1, with 9 nucleotides matching TRBD1. J gave up 6 bases and V 6 bases, and 5 bases lay outside the gene matches. The CDR3 is 13 residues long. The germline V gene has CDR1 LNHDA and CDR2 SQIVND (reference sequence).

The rearrangement links TRBV5-1 to TRBJ1-5, with D unresolved. The V and J ends lost 4 bases and 4 bases respectively, with 9 bases between them. The CDR3 runs 13 residues. CDR1 is SGHRS, CDR2 YFSETQ, per germline. CDR3 DNA sequence: TGCGCCAGCAGCCCGGAGGGAAATCAGCCCCAGCATTTT. It specifies CASSPEGNQPQHF.

This sequence joins TRBV28 and TRBJ2-7; D is perhaps TRBD2 (5 bases). The germline gives CDR1 MDHEN, CDR2 SYDVKM. Trimming cost V 7 bases and J 7 bases, with 23 bases left between them. The CDR3 consists of 15 residues. The CDR3, as DNA: TGTGCCAGCACTGTTGTCGGGCGAGGGAAACCTGAGCAGTACTTC. As protein: CASTVVGRGKPEQYF. The whole variable domain, filled in from reference TRBV28 and TRBJ2-7, reads DVKVTQSSRYLVKRTGEKVFLECVQDMDHENMFWYRQDPGLGLRLIYFSYDVKMKEKGDIPEGYSVSREKKERFSLILESASTNQTSMYLCASTVVGRGKPEQYFGPGTRLTVT.

This clone was detected a few times. This chain connects TRBV6-1 to TRBJ2-7; possibly TRBD2 for D (6 bases). Trimming shortened V by 8 bases and J by 0 bases, and 17 bases separated the two germline ends. The germline V gene encodes CDR1 MNHNS and CDR2 SASEGT. The CDR3 loop spans 15 amino acids. CDR3 sequence (DNA): TGTGCCAGCCTCAACTGGATTAGCGGCTCCTACGAGCAGTACTTC. It is translated as CASLNWISGSYEQYF.

This chain joins TRBV9 and TRBJ2-3, with D tentatively TRBD1 (6 bases). With 4 bases removed from V and 0 bases from J, the gap between germline ends came to 15 bases. CDR3 length: 16 amino acids. Looked up from germline, CDR1 is SGDLS and CDR2 is YYNGEE. In nucleotides, the CDR3 is TGTGCCAGCAGCACCAGGGGCAGCACTAGCACAGATACGCAGTATTTT. As protein: CASSTRGSTSTDTQYF.

This clone was seen only a few times. The chain links TRBV4-3 to TRBJ2-7; 10 bases align to TRBD1. The CDR3 spans 17 residues. Germline V gives CDR1 LGHNA, CDR2 YSLEER. The J segment lost 3 bases and the V segment lost 0 bases, leaving 8 bases of the junction unmatched. The CDR3 spells CASSQDLEDRGFYEQYF. The DNA for the CDR3 is TGCGCCAGCAGCCAAGATCTGGAGGACAGGGGGTTCTACGAGCAGTACTTC.

This clone occurred a few times. V gene TRBV2 combines with J gene TRBJ1-3, with D unresolved. The CDR3 extends over 15 amino acids. V was clipped by 5 bases and J by 0 bases, with 11 bases between them. Germline V gene data show CDR1 as SNHLY and CDR2 as FYNNEI. This CDR3 is CASSPTGNSGNTIYF. Here the CDR3 DNA reads TGTGCCAGCAGTCCGACGGGAAACTCTGGAAACACCATATATTTT.

The chain carries TRBV11-2 and TRBJ1-5, with 7 bases matching TRBD1. CDR1 is SGHAT, CDR2 FQNNGV, per germline. The CDR3 consists of 17 residues. V was clipped by 6 bases and J by 3 bases; unmatched bases: 14. CDR3 nucleotides: TGTGCCAGCAGTTCCACGACCGGGACAGCAGTCAATCAGCCCCAGCATTTT. Amino acids: CASSSTTGTAVNQPQHF.

V usage is TRBV2 and J usage is TRBJ2-2, with TRBD1 identical over 11 bases. The germline V gene has CDR1 SNHLY and CDR2 FYNNEI. This CDR3 comprises 15 residues. Trimming cost V 8 bases and J 1 base; bases outside gene matches: 3. This CDR3 is CASAGTGGNTGELFF. The CDR3 region has the DNA TGTGCCAGCGCTGGGACAGGGGGGAACACCGGGGAGCTGTTTTTT.

The rearrangement uses TRBV15 and TRBJ2-1; 10 bases agree with TRBD2. Germline CDR1 is LNHNV and CDR2 is YYDKDF (reference sequence). There are 18 residues in the CDR3. The ends lost 4 bases at V and 9 bases at J; junction bases unmatched: 18. CDR3 DNA sequence: TGTGCCACCAGCACCTTCCTCGAAAGCGGGAGGGCCAGAGGTGAGCAGTTCTTC. As protein: CATSTFLESGRARGEQFF.

The chain uses TRBV7-9 and TRBJ2-4, with 12 nucleotides matching TRBD2. The CDR3 is 16 residues long. Germline-derived CDR1 and CDR2 are SEHNR and FQNEAQ (reference sequence). With V trimmed by 6 bases and J by 2 bases, 5 bases remained unmatched. The CDR3 bases are TGTGCCAGCAGTTACGGACTAGCGGGAACCAAAAACATTCAGTACTTC. Translated, it gives CASSYGLAGTKNIQYF. The full variable domain, in which reference TRBV7-9 and TRBJ2-4 provide the parts outside the CDR3, is DTGVSQNPRHKITKRGQNVTFRCDPISEHNRLYWYRQTLGQGPEFLTYFQNEAQLEKSRLLSDRFSAERPKGSFSTLEIQRTEQGDSAMYLCASSYGLAGTKNIQYFGAGTRLSVL.

The chain joins TRBV28 to TRBJ2-7; 15 bases map to TRBD2. V gave up 7 bases and J gave up 3 bases; unmatched junction bases: 13. The CDR3 spans 18 residues. Germline V gives CDR1 MDHEN, CDR2 SYDVKM. In DNA, the CDR3 is TGTGCCAGCAATCCCGCAGGACTAGCGGGAGGGCCTATCTACGAGCAGTACTTC. Translating gives CASNPAGLAGGPIYEQYF.

In the case of this clone: One end of the junction varies from germline; a read error may be responsible. CDR3 coding DNA: TGTGCCAGCAGCTCGAGGACTAGCGCTCTAGCCAAAAACAGTCAGTACTTC. Translation gives CASSSRTSALAKNSQYF. The rearrangement joins TRBV7-2 to TRBJ2-4; TRBD2 agrees at 9 bases. Per germline, CDR1 SGHTA and CDR2 FQGNSA. The CDR3 has 17 amino acids.

The chain uses TRBV5-1 and TRBJ1-1; 8 bases agree with TRBD1. Germline CDR1 reads SGHRS; CDR2 reads YFSETQ. The J segment lost 4 bases and the V segment lost 5 bases, leaving 7 bases of the junction unmatched. The CDR3 runs 14 residues. The CDR3 reads CASRRDTGGTEAFF. As DNA, the CDR3 is TGCGCCAGCAGGAGGGATACAGGGGGCACTGAAGCTTTCTTT.

This sequence joins TRBV5-4 and TRBJ2-7, with 9 bases aligning to TRBD1. V trimming: 5 bases; J trimming: 2 bases; junction bases outside the gene matches: 5. Germline values: CDR1 SGHNT, CDR2 YYREEE (reference sequence). This CDR3 contains 14 residues. The CDR3 here is CASRPGQGTYEQYF. As DNA, the CDR3 is TGTGCCAGCAGACCGGGACAGGGCACCTACGAGCAGTACTTC.

The J gene is TRBJ1-2, the V gene TRBV2, with D possibly being TRBD1 (6 bases). V dropped 1 base and J dropped 8 bases, with 8 bases sitting between them. The germline V gene has CDR1 SNHLY and CDR2 FYNNEI. This CDR3 has 12 residues. This CDR3 is CASSEDRDGYTF. CDR3 nucleotide sequence: TGTGCCAGCAGTGAAGACAGGGACGGCTACACCTTC.

The chain joins TRBV10-3 to TRBJ2-3; 8 positions match TRBD1. The germline V gene encodes CDR1 ENHRY and CDR2 SYGVKD. J was trimmed by 3 bases and V by 6 bases; bases with no gene match: 11. The CDR3 totals 16 residues. The CDR3 DNA follows: TGTGCCATCAGGCCTGGTACAGGGGGAGAGACAGATACGCAGTATTTT. Amino acids: CAIRPGTGGETDTQYF.

Only one count was recorded for this clone. The genes are TRBV6-5 and TRBJ1-2; D is ambiguous. The germline V gene has CDR1 MNHEY and CDR2 SVGAGI. The CDR3 runs to 14 residues. V lost 7 bases and J lost 5, with 17 bases in between. The CDR3 sequence is CASTSFTREYGYTF. The CDR3 nucleotides are TGTGCCAGCACCTCCTTCACGAGGGAATATGGCTACACCTTC.